This T cell receptor (beta chain) appears in the sequencing data of a study of lymphopenia after photon versus proton radiotherapy. Findings and caveats of the study: Authors raise, but do not show, better survival with proton therapy. Oligoclonal CD8+ Temra expansion after nadir drove photon patients' diversity drop. Under photons, naive T cells and diversity fell while effector/memory populations rose.

Note on this clone: Its antigen is still unknown.

V lost 11 bases, J lost 2 bases, and 15 bases lay in between. The germline V gene encodes CDR1 LNHDA and CDR2 SQIVND (reference sequence). The CDR3 loop spans 13 amino acids. Profiled with immunoSEQ multiplex PCR; TCRdb holds only in-frame clones, not every one. The sample consists of roughly 49,000 clones, 92% of them appearing once. Sequenced material: peripheral blood, taken from a patient treated with photon-based radiotherapy. The chain is built from TRBV19 and TRBJ1-2; tentative D call: TRBD1 (5 bases). This TCR was sampled from a woman in her forties with cholangiocarcinoma. As DNA, the CDR3 is TGTGCCGCATCTAGGGGTTTCAACTATGGCTACACCTTC. Amino acid sequence: CAASRGFNYGYTF.